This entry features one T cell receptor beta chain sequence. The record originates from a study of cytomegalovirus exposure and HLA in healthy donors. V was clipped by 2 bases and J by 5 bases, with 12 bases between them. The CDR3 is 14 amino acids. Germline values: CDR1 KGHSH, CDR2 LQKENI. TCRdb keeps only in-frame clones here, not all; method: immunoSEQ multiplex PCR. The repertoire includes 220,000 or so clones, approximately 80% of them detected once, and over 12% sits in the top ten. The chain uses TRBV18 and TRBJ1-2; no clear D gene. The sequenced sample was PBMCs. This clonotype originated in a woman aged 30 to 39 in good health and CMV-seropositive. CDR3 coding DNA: TGTGCCAGCTCACCAAGCGGGGTCTCTTATGGCTACACCTTC. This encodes CASSPSGVSYGYTF.